This TCR beta chain appears in the sequencing data of a study of Graves' ophthalmopathy and Graves' hyperthyroidism. A diagnosis was made from clinical symptoms together with serum thyroxine, TRAb, thyroid ultrasound and orbital computed tomography. General study results and limits: A majority of expanded thyroid clonotypes exceeding 0.001 frequency were likewise present in blood.

Scientists amplified the TCR beta CDR3 regions from RNA transcripts. The library came from an HTBI-primed first-round RT-PCR and a second-round multiplex PCR. MiXCR, applied by TCRdb to the multiplex PCR reads, yields one record per CDR3 protein. The sample contains 300,000 to 400,000 distinct CDR3 sequences, 17% of which appear only once. V lost 2 bases to trimming and J lost 6 bases; unmatched junction nucleotides: 7. Germline V CDR1 and CDR2: DFQATT, SNEGSKA (reference sequence). The CDR3 is 15 amino acids. This clonotype was counted at least ten times. The antigen is unknown. The chain carries TRBV20-1 and TRBJ2-7; 13 bases match TRBD2. The sequencing input was peripheral blood. The receptor's source is an adult woman with stable Graves' hyperthyroidism. Here the CDR3 reads CSARPTSGRSREQYF. CDR3 DNA: TGCAGTGCTAGACCGACTAGCGGGAGGTCTCGCGAGCAGTACTTC.